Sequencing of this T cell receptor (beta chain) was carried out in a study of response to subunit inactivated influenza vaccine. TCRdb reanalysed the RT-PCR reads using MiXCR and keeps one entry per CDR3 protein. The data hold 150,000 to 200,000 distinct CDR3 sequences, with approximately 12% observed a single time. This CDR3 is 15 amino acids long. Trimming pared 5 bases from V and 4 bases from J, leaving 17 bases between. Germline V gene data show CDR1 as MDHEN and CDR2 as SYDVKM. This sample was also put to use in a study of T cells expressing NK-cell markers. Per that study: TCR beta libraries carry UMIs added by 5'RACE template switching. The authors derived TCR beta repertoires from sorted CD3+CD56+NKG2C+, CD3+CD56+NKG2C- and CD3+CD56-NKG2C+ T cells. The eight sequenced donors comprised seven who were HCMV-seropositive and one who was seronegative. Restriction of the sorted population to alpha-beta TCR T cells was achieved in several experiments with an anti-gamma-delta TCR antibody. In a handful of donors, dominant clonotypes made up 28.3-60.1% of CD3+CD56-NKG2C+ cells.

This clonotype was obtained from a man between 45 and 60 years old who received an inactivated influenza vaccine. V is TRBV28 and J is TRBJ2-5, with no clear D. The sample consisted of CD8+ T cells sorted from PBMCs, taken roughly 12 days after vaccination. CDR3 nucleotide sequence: TGTGCCAGCAGTACGACACTGGGGATTCGAGAGACCCAGTACTTC. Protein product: CASSTTLGIRETQYF.